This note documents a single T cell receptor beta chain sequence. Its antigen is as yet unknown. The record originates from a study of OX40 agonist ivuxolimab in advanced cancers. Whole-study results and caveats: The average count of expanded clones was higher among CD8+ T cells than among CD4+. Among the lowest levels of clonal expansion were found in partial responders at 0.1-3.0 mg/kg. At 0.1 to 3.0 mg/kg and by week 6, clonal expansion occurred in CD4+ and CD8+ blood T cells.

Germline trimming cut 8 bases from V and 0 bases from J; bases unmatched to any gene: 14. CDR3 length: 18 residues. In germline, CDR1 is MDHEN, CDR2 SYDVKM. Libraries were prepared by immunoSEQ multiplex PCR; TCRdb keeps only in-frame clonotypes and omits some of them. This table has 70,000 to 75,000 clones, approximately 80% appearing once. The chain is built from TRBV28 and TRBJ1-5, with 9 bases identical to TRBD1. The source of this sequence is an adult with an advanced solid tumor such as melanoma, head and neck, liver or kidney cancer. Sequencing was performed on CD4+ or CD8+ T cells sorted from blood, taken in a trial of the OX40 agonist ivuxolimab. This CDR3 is CASLLNRDRVYSNQPQHF. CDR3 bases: TGTGCCAGCCTTTTAAACCGGGACAGGGTTTATAGCAATCAGCCCCAGCATTTT.